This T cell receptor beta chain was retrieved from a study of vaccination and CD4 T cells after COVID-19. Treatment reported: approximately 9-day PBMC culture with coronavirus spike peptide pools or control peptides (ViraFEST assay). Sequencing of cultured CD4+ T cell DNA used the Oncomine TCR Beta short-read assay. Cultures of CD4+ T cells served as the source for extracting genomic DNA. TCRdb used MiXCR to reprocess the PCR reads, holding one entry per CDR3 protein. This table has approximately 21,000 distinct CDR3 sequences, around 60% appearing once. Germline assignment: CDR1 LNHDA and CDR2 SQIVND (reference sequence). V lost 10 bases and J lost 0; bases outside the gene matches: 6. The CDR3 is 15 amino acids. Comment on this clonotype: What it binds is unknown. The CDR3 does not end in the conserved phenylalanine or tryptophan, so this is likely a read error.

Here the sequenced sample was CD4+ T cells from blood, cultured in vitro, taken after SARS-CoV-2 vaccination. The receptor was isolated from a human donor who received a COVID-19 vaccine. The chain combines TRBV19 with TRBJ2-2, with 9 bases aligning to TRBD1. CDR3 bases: TGTGCCAACCCGGGACAGGGATCGAACACCGGGGAGCTGTTTTCT. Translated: CANPGQGSNTGELFS.